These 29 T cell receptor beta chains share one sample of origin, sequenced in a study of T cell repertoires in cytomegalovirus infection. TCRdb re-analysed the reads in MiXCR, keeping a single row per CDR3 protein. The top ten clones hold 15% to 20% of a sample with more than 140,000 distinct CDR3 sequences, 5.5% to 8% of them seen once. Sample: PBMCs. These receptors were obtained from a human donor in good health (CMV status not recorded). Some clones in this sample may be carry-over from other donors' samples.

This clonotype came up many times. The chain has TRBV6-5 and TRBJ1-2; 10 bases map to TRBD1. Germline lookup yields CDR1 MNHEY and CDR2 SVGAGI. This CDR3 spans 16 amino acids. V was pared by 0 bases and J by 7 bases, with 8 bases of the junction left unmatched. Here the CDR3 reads CASSYSRQGAGAGYTF. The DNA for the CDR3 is TGTGCCAGCAGTTACTCGCGACAGGGGGCCGGGGCTGGCTACACCTTC.

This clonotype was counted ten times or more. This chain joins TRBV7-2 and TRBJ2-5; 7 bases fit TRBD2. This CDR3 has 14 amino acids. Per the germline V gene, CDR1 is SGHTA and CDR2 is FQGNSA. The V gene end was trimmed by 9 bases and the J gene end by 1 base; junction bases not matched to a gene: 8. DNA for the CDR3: TGTGCCAGTGCGCCGGGGGGTACCCAAGAGACCCAGTACTTC. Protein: CASAPGGTQETQYF.

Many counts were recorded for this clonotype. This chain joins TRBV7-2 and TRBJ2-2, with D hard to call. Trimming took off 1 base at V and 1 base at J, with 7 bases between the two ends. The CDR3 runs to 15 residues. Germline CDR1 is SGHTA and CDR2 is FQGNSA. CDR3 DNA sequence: TGTGCCAGCAGCTTAGGGAAGCGGAACACCGGGGAGCTGTTTTTT. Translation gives CASSLGKRNTGELFF.

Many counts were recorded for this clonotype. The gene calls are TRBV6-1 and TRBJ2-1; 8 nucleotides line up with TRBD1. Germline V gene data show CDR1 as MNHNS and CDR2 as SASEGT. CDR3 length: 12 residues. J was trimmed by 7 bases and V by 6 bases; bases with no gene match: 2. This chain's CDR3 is CASSRTGNEQFF. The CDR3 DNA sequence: TGTGCCAGCAGCCGGACAGGGAATGAGCAGTTCTTC.

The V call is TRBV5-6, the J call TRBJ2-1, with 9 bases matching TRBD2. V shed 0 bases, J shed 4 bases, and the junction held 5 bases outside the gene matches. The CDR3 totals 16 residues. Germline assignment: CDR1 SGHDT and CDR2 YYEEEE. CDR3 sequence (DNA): TGTGCCAGCAGCTTGGAAGGACTAGCGCTTTACAATGAGCAGTTCTTC. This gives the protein CASSLEGLALYNEQFF.

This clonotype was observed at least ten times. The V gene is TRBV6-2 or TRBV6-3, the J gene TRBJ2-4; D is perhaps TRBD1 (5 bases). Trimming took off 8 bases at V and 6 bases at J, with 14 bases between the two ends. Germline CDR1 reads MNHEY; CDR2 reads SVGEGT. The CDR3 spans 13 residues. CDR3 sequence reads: CASQGASVNIQYF. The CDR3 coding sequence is TGTGCCAGCCAGGGTGCCTCGGTAAACATTCAGTACTTC.

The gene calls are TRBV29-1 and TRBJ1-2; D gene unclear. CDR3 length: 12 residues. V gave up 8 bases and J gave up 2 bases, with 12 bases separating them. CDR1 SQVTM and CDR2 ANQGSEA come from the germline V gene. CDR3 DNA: TGCAGCACGGCCGGAGGGAACTATGGCTACACCTTC. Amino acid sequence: CSTAGGNYGYTF. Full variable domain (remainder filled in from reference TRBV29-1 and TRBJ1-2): SAVISQKPSRDICQRGTSLTIQCQVDSQVTMMFWYRQQPGQSLTLIATANQGSEATYESGFVIDKFPISRPNLTFSTLTVSNMSPEDSSIYLCSTAGGNYGYTFGSGTRLTVV.

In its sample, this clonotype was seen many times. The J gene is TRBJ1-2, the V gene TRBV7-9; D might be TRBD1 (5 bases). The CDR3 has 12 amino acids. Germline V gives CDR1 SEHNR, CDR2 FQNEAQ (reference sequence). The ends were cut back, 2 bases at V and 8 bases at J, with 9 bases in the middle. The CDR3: CASSLTQGGYTF. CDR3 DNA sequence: TGTGCCAGCAGCTTAACCCAGGGCGGCTACACCTTC.

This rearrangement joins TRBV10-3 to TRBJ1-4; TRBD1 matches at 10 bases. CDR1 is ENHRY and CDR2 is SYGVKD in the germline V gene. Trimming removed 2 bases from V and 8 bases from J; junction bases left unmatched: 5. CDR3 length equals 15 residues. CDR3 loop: CAISEAGTGEEKLFF. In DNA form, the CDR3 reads TGTGCCATCAGTGAGGCCGGGACAGGGGAGGAAAAACTGTTTTTT.

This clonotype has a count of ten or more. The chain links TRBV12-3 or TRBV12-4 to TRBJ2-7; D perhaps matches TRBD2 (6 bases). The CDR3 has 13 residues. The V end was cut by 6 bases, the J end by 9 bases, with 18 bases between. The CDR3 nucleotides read TGTGCCAGCAGCAGGCGGGACGCGATAAGGCAGTACTTC. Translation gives CASSRRDAIRQYF.

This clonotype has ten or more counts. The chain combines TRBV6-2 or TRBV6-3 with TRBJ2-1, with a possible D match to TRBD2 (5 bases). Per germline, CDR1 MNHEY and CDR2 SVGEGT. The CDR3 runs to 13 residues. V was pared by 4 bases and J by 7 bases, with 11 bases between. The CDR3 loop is CASSLVSGNEQFF. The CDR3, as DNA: TGTGCCAGCAGTTTGGTGTCGGGGAATGAGCAGTTCTTC.

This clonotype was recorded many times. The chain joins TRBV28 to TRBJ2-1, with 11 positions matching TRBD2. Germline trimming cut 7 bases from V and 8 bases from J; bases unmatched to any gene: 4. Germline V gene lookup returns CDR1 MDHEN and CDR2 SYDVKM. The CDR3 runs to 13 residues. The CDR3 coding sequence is TGTGCCAGCACTATAGCGGGGGGGGATGAGCAGTTCTTC. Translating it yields CASTIAGGDEQFF.

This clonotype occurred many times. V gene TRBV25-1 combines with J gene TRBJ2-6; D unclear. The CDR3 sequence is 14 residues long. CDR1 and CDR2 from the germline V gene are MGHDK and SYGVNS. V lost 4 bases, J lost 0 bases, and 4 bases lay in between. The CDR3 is CASSGYSGANVLTF. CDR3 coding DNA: TGTGCCAGCAGTGGGTACTCTGGGGCCAACGTCCTGACTTTC.

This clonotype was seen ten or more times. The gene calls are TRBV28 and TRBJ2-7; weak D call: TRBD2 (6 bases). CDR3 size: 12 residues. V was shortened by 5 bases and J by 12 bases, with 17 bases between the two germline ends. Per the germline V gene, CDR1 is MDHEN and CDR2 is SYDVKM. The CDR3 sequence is CASSPRTTPGYF. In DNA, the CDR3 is TGTGCCAGCAGTCCCCGGACTACACCAGGGTACTTC.

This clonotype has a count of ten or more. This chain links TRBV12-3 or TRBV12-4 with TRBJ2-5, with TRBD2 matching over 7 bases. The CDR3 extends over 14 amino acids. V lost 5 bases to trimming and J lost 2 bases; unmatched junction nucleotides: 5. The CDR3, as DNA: TGTGCCAGCAGTACCACTAGCGCGCAAGAGACCCAGTACTTC. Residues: CASSTTSAQETQYF.

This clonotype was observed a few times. The CDR3 loop is CSARDVGGARVENEQFF. DNA of the CDR3: TGCAGTGCTAGAGATGTAGGGGGGGCACGAGTTGAGAATGAGCAGTTCTTC. The rearrangement uses TRBV20-1 and TRBJ2-1; D is possibly TRBD2 (7 bases). Germline V lookup: CDR1 DFQATT, CDR2 SNEGSKA (reference sequence). V lost 0 bases to trimming and J lost 7 bases, with 22 bases between them. The CDR3 extends over 17 amino acids.

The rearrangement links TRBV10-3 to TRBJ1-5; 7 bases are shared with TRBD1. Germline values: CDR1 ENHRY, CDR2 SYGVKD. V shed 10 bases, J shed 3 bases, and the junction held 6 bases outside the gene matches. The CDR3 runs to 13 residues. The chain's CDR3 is CATNRGPNQPQHF. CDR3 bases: TGTGCCACGAACAGGGGACCCAATCAGCCCCAGCATTTT.

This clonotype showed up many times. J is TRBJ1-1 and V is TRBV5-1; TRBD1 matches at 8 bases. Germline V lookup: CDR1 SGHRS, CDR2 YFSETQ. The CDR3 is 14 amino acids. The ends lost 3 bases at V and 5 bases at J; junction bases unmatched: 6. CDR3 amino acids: CASSSGTGRTEAFF. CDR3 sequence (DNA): TGCGCCAGCAGCTCGGGGACAGGAAGGACTGAAGCTTTCTTT.

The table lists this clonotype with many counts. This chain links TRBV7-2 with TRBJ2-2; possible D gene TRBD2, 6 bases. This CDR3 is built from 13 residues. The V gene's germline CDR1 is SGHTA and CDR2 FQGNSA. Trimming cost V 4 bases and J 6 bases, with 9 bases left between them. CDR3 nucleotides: TGTGCCAGCAGCTGGAGGGGATCCGGGGAGCTGTTTTTT. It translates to CASSWRGSGELFF.

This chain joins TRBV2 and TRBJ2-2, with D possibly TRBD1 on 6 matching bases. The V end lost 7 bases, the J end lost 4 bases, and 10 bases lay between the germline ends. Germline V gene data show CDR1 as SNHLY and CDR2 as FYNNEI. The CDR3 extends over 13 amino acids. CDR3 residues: CASTQGPTGELFF. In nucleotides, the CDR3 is TGTGCCAGCACACAGGGTCCCACCGGGGAGCTGTTTTTT.

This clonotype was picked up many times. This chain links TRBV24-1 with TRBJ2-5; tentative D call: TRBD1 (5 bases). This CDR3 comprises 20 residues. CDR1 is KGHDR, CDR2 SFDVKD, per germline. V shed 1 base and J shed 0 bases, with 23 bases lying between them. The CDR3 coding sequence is TGTGCCACCAGTGATTTCGACGACAGAGTCATCTACCAGTACCAAGAGACCCAGTACTTC. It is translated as CATSDFDDRVIYQYQETQYF.

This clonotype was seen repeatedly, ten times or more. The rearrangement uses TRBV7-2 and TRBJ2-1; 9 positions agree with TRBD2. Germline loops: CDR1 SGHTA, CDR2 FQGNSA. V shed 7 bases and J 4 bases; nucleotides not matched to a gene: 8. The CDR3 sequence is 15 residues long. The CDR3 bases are TGTGCCAGCAATGCACCGGGACTAGCTTACAATGAGCAGTTCTTC. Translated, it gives CASNAPGLAYNEQFF.

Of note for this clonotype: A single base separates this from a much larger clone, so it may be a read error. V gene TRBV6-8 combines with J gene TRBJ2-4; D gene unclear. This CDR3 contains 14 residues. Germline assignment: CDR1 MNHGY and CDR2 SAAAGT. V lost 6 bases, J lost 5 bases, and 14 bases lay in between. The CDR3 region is CASSSFRRENIQYF. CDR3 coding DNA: TGTGCCAGCAGCTCCTTCAGGCGCGAAAACATTCAGTACTTC.

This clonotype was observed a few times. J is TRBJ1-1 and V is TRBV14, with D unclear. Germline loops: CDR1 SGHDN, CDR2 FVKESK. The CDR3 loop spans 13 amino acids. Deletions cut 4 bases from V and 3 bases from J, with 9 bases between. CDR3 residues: CASSRNRDTEAFF. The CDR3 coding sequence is TGTGCCAGCAGCCGCAATCGGGACACTGAAGCTTTCTTT.

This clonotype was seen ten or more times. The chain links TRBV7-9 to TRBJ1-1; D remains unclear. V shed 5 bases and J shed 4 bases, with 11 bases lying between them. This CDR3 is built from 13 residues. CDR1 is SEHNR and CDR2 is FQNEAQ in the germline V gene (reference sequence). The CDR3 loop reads CASSEAMGTEAFF. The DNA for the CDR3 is TGTGCCAGCAGCGAGGCGATGGGCACTGAAGCTTTCTTT.

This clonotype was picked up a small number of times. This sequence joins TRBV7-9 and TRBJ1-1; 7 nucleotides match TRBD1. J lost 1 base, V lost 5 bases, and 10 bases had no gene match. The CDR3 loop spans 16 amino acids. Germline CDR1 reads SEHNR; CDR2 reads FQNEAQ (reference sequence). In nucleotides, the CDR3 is TGTGCCAGCAGCCACACCTGGACAGGAAAGAACACTGAAGCTTTCTTT. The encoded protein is CASSHTWTGKNTEAFF. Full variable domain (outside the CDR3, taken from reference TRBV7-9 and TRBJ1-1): DTGVSQNPRHKITKRGQNVTFRCDPISEHNRLYWYRQTLGQGPEFLTYFQNEAQLEKSRLLSDRFSAERPKGSFSTLEIQRTEQGDSAMYLCASSHTWTGKNTEAFFGQGTRLTVV.

CDR3 nucleotides: TGTGCCAGCAGCTTAGTCGGTAGCGGGGAGGACAATGAGCAGTTCTTC. Translation gives CASSLVGSGEDNEQFF. J is TRBJ2-1 and V is TRBV7-6, with 8 bases lining up with TRBD2. V lost 1 base, J lost 5 bases, and 7 bases stayed unmatched. Germline assignment: CDR1 SGHVS and CDR2 FNYEAQ. The CDR3 sequence is 16 residues long. Combining the CDR3 with reference TRBV7-6 and TRBJ2-1 gives the whole variable domain GAGVSQSPRYKVTKRGQDVALRCDPISGHVSLYWYRQALGQGPEFLTYFNYEAQQDKSGLPNDRFSAERPEGSISTLTIQRTEQRDSAMYRCASSLVGSGEDNEQFFGPGTRLTVL.

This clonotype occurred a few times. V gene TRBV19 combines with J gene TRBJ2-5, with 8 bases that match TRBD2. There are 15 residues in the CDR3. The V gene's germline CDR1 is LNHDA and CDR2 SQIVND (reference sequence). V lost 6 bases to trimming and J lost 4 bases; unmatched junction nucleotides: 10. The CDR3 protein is CASRDSGGPGETQYF. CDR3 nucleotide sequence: TGTGCCAGTAGGGACAGCGGGGGTCCGGGAGAGACCCAGTACTTC.

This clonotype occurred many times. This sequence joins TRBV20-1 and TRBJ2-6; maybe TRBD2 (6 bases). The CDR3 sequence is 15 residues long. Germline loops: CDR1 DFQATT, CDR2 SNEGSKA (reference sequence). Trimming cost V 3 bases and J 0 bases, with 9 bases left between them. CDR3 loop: CSARGGDSGANVLTF. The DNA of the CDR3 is TGCAGTGCTAGGGGGGGAGACTCTGGGGCCAACGTCCTGACTTTC.